Listed below are T cell receptor beta chains from one sample, sequenced in a study of graft-versus-host responses after intestinal transplantation. Data came from immunoSEQ multiplex PCR; TCRdb stores just in-frame clones and leaves some out. Among around 20,000 clones listed, around 78% were seen once. The input for sequencing was ileum tissue, taken 12 days after intestinal transplant. The origin of the receptors is a human patient who received an intestinal transplant, so some T cells may come from the graft donor. CDR3s include the opening cysteine and the closing phenylalanine or tryptophan. The D gene is left open where the match is weak. For some rows the clone size is stated as once, few or many, or as a class when expanded; others skip it.

DNA,CDR3,D,V,J,size
TGTGCCAGCAGCCAGACTAGCGGAGGCGGGGAGCTGTTTTTT,CASSQTSGGGELFF,TRBD2,TRBV7-3,TRBJ2-2,-
TGTGCCAGCAGCCCCCAGGGGGAAGGCAATCAGCCCCAGCATTTT,CASSPQGEGNQPQHF,TRBD1,TRBV4-2,TRBJ1-5,-
TGTGCCAGCAGTTTACGGGCCTACAGGGGAACTGAAGCTTTCTTT,CASSLRAYRGTEAFF,TRBD1,TRBV28,TRBJ1-1,-
TGTGCCAGCAGCTCCAAGACTAGCGGGAGTGAGACCCAGTACTTC,CASSSKTSGSETQYF,TRBD2,TRBV5-4,TRBJ2-5,-
TGTGCCAGCAGACCCGGACAGGGGGCGGATGGCTACACCTTC,CASRPGQGADGYTF,TRBD1,TRBV5-5,TRBJ1-2,-
TGTGCCAGCAGCAAAGGGGTGTCTAGCGGGGGGGGACCGGACCCAGAGACCCAGTACTTC,CASSKGVSSGGGPDPETQYF,-,TRBV21-1,TRBJ2-5,once
TGCGCCAGCAGCTTGGTACGGGGGGCGTCCTACAATGAGCAGTTCTTC,CASSLVRGASYNEQFF,-,TRBV5-1,TRBJ2-1,-
TGCGCCAGCAGTGAGCCAACCCCGGGACTACAAGAGACCCAGTACTTC,CASSEPTPGLQETQYF,TRBD2,TRBV6-1,TRBJ2-5,-
TGTGCGGAAGCGGGCGGCATCGTCTATGGCTACACCTTC,CAEAGGIVYGYTF,-,TRBV21-1,TRBJ1-2,once
TGCGCCAGCAGCCAAGTCGGGACTAGGGAGACCCAGTACTTC,CASSQVGTRETQYF,TRBD2,TRBV4-1,TRBJ2-5,-
TGTGCCAGCAGCCCGGGAAGGGGGGGAACGACTGAAGCTTTCTTT,CASSPGRGGTTEAFF,-,TRBV7-8,TRBJ1-1,-
TGTGCCAGCAGCCCAAGCTGGGGGCCCTACAATGAGCAGTTCTTC,CASSPSWGPYNEQFF,-,TRBV6-5,TRBJ2-1,-
TGTGCCAGCAGCCATCCGTCTGGAAACACCATATATTTT,CASSHPSGNTIYF,-,TRBV14,TRBJ1-3,-
TGCAGCGTTGAAAAAAGGGACAGGAGGAACACTGAAGCTTTCTTT,CSVEKRDRRNTEAFF,TRBD1,TRBV29-1,TRBJ1-1,-
TGTGCCAGCAGCGAGTACCCGCGGGAGCTGTACTTC,CASSEYPRELYF,TRBD2,TRBV7-2,TRBJ2-7,-
TGTGCCAGCAGCGATACAGGGATTTATAGATATGGCTACACCTTC,CASSDTGIYRYGYTF,-,TRBV7-9,TRBJ1-2,-
TGTGCCAGTAGTATAGGGACCGGGACTAGAGGGCGCGAGCAGTACTTC,CASSIGTGTRGREQYF,TRBD2,TRBV19,TRBJ2-7,-
TGTGCCAGCCAGACAGGGAACTATGGCTACACCTTC,CASQTGNYGYTF,TRBD1,TRBV19,TRBJ1-2,-
TGTGCCACCAACCCCCCGGGGGGCACTGAAGCTTTCTTT,CATNPPGGTEAFF,-,TRBV27,TRBJ1-1,-
TGTGCCAGTAGTATGGGGACATCGGGGGCCAACGTCCTGACTTTC,CASSMGTSGANVLTF,-,TRBV19,TRBJ2-6,-
TGTGCCAGCAGCCCACTAGCGGGGGCCGTCTACGAGCAGTACTTC,CASSPLAGAVYEQYF,TRBD2,TRBV7-9,TRBJ2-7,once
TGTGCCAGCAGTTTTAGGGGTGGTGAAGCTTTCTTT,CASSFRGGEAFF,-,TRBV27,TRBJ1-1,-